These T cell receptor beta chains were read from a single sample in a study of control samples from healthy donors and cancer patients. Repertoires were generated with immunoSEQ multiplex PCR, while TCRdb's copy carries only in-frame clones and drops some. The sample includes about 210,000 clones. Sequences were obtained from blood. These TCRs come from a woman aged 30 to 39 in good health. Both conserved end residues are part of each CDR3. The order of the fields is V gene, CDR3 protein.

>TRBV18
CASRGQGNFLSGNTIYF
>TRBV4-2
CASSQGRLNLQPQHF
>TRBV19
CASSTTGSYNEQFF
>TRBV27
CASSSSRGNSPLHF
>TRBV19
CASLGAGAYQPQHF
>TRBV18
CASSPLSGTGSGNTIYF
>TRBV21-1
CASSWGGQETQYF
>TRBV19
CASSIPRGGLHEQFF
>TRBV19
CASRGRNYGYTF
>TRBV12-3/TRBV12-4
CASSGTSGNTIYF
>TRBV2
CASSEGGHTEAFF
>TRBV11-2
CASSLGFRDEQFF
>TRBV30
CAWSPTRYEQYF
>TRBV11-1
CASRGLAEETQYF
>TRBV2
CASSQDRGDQPQHF
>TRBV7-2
CASSSRRTGRGNEQFF
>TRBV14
CASSQVDRGTMNTEAFF
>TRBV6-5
CASIGAPLFHGYTF
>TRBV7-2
CASSRLAPNTGELFF
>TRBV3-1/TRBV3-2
CASSQGRQGRAFF
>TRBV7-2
CASSLAVGAGYTF
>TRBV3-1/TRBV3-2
CASSQDLQGKSNQPQHF
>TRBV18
CASSPLDRPTGNTIYF
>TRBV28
CASVARGEAFF
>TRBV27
CASSLSGQGGDEQYF
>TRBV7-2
CASSLVLRVGNSPLHF
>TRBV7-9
CASSPAGTRGRETQYF
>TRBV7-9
CASRTGQGGGGYTF
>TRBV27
CASSLSRALYNSPLHF
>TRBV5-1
CASSYTGNTGELFF
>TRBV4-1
CASRERGGNEQFF
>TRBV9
CASSSRTGSSYEQYF
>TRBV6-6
CASKGQLAPLHF
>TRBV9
CASSEMGLPYEQYF
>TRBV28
CASLNGLRRQPLFF
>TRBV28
CASSHENWNTEAFF
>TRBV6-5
CASSQSSEQFF
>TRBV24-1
CATSDPGGYGEAFF
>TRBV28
CASRLHTAGQVFRSNQPQHF
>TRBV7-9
CASSSSTDTQYF
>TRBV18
CASSTRTGHGYTF
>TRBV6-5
CASSNRGLPNEKLFF
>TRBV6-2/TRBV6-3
CASSYFIWGTSGANVLTF
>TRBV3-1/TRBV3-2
CASSQDSLAGVTGELFF
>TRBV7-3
CASSLGQGTDTQYF
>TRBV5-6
CASSKGLNTGELFF
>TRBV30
CARLGTGGYGYTF
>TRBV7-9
CASSLDSLNSPLHF
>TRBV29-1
CSVEGGQGLFPYF
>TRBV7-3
CASSFQTGFGNTGELFF
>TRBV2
CASDRKRNEKLFF